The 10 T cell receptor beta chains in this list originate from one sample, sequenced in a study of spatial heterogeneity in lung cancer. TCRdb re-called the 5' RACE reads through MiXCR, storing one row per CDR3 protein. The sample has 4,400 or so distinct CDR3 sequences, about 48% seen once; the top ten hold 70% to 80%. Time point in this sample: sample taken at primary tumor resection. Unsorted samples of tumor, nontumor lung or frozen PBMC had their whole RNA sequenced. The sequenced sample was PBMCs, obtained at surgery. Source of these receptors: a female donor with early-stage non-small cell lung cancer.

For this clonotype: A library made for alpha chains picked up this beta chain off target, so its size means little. The CDR3 DNA follows: TGTGCCAGCAGCCTCCCGTACAGGGGAGGAGATACGCAGTATTTT. Translation: CASSLPYRGGDTQYF. V usage is TRBV3-2 and J usage is TRBJ2-3; the table calls TRBD1, which could not be checked here. TRBV3-2 is designated a pseudogene. CDR3 length: 15 amino acids.

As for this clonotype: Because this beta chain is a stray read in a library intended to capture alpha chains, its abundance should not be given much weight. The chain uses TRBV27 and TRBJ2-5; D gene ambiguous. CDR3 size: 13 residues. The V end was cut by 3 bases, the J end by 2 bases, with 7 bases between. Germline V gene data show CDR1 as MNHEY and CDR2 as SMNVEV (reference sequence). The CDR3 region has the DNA TGTGCCAGCAGTTTCGTTCAACAAGAGACCCAGTACTTC. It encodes CASSFVQQETQYF.

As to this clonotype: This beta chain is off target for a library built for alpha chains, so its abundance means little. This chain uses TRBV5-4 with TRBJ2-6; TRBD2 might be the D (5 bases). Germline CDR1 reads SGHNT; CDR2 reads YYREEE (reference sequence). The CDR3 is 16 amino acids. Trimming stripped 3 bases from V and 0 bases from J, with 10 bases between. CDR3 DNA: TGTGCCAGCAGCTCTGGACTCAACTCTGGGGCCAACGTCCTGACTTTC. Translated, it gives CASSSGLNSGANVLTF.

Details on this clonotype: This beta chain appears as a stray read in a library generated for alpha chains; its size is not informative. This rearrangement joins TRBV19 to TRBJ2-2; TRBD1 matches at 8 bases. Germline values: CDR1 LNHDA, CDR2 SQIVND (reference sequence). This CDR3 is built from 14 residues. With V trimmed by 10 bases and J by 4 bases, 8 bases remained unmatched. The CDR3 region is CATVPQGATGELFF. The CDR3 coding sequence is TGTGCCACGGTTCCCCAGGGGGCCACCGGGGAGCTGTTTTTT.

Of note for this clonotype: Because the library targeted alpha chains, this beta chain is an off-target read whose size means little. CDR3 protein: CSARVGNYNEQFF. The CDR3 nucleotides read TGCAGTGCTAGAGTCGGAAACTACAATGAGCAGTTCTTC. The chain employs TRBV20-1 and TRBJ2-1; D is uncertain. V lost 1 base and J 3 bases, leaving 7 bases between the germline ends. Germline values: CDR1 DFQATT, CDR2 SNEGSKA (reference sequence). This CDR3 has 13 amino acids.

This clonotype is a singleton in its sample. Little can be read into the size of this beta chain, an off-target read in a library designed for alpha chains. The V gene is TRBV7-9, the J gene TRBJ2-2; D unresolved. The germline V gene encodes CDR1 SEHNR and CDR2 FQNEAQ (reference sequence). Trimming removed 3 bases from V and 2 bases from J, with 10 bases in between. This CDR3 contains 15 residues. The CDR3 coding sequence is TGTGCCAGCAGCTTCACGGGCCCAAACACCGGGGAGCTGTTTTTT. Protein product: CASSFTGPNTGELFF. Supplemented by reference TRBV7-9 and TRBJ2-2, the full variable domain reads DTGVSQNPRHKITKRGQNVTFRCDPISEHNRLYWYRQTLGQGPEFLTYFQNEAQLEKSRLLSDRFSAERPKGSFSTLEIQRTEQGDSAMYLCASSFTGPNTGELFFGEGSRLTVL.

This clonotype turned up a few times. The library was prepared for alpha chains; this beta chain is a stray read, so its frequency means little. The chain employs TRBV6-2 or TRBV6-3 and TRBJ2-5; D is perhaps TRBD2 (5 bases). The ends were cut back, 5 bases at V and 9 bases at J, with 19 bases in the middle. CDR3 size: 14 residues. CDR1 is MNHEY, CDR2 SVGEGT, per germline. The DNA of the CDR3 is TGTGCCAGCAGTCCCCCTGAAGCCTCCGGGGCCCAGTACTTC. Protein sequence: CASSPPEASGAQYF.

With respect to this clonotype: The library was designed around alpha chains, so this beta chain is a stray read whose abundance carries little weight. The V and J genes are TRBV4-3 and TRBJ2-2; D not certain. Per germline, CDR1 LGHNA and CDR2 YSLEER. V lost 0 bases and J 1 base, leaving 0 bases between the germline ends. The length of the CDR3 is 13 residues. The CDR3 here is CASSQENTGELFF. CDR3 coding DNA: TGCGCCAGCAGCCAAGAGAACACCGGGGAGCTGTTTTTT.

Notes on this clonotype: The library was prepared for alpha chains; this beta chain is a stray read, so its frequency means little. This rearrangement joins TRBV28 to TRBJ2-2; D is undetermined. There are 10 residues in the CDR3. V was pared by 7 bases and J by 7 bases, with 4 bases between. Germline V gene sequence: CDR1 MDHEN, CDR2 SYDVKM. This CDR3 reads CASKFGELFF. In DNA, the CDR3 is TGTGCCAGCAAATTCGGGGAGCTGTTTTTT.

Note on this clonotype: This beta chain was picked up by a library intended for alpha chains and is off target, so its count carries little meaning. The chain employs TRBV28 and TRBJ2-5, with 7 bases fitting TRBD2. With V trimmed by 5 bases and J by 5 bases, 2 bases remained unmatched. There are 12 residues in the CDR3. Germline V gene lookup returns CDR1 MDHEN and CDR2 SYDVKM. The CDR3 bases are TGTGCCAGCAGTCCCGGGGGGGAGACCCAGTACTTC. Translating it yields CASSPGGETQYF.